The 15 T cell receptor beta chains below all came from one sample that was sequenced in a study of blood T cell repertoires in COVID-19 (dated by TCRdb to about 2020). The protocol used for the library was the immunoSEQ multiplex PCR assay. The table comes from immuneACCESS by way of TCRdb, which keeps in-frame sequences with V and J called. Part of the clones is missing from these tables; in studies checked, under half for an unresolved V gene and the rest for unknown reasons. This sample holds roughly 69,000 clones; 84% were observed only once. The ten largest clonotypes hold more than 10% of the sample. Material for sequencing was peripheral blood. The receptors here all came from a man aged 50 or older with COVID-19, enrolled during active disease.

This chain joins TRBV6-6 and TRBJ2-5; D might be TRBD2 (5 bases). Germline V gene sequence: CDR1 MNHNY, CDR2 SVGAGI (reference sequence). The CDR3 totals 14 residues. The V end lost 10 bases, the J end lost 7 bases, and 22 bases lay between the germline ends. CDR3 amino acids: CATKTGSGVGTQYF. CDR3 coding DNA: TGTGCCACCAAGACTGGGAGTGGGGTTGGGACCCAGTACTTC.

This chain links TRBV27 with TRBJ2-2; possible D gene TRBD1, 6 bases. Germline loops: CDR1 MNHEY, CDR2 SMNVEV (reference sequence). The CDR3 runs 14 residues. Deletions cut 2 bases from V and 6 bases from J, with 10 bases between. In DNA form, the CDR3 reads TGTGCCAGCAGTTTACAGGGGTGGGCCGGGGAGCTGTTTTTT. Its protein product is CASSLQGWAGELFF.

In this sample, this clone turned up a few times. The chain has TRBV19 and TRBJ1-5; perhaps TRBD1 as D (6 bases). V was trimmed by 8 bases and J by 2 bases, leaving 10 bases between them. The CDR3 contains 13 residues. CDR1 is LNHDA and CDR2 is SQIVND in the germline V gene (reference sequence). The DNA for the CDR3 is TGTGCCAGTGGGGGGGCAGGCAATCAGCCCCAGCATTTT. It is translated as CASGGAGNQPQHF.

This chain connects TRBV19 to TRBJ2-4, with TRBD1 matching over 7 bases. Unmatched junction bases numbered 2, after V lost 3 bases and J lost 0 bases. This CDR3 contains 15 residues. Germline assignment: CDR1 LNHDA and CDR2 SQIVND (reference sequence). Here the CDR3 DNA reads TGTGCCAGTAGTATGCCAGGGGGAGCCAAAAACATTCAGTACTTC. Residues: CASSMPGGAKNIQYF.

This clone was found once. This sequence joins TRBV10-3 and TRBJ2-3; TRBD2 matches at 10 bases. V shed 3 bases, J shed 5 bases, and the junction held 8 bases outside the gene matches. Germline CDR1 reads ENHRY; CDR2 reads SYGVKD. The CDR3 runs to 16 residues. CDR3 in DNA: TGTGCCATCAGTGAATCGAGCGGGGGGGCCGTAGATACGCAGTATTTT. Its translation: CAISESSGGAVDTQYF.

This chain connects TRBV23-1 to TRBJ1-4; D not certain. TRBV23-1 is labeled an ORF, and its function is uncertain. The CDR3 is 14 amino acids. Trimming cost V 4 bases and J 1 base, with 7 bases left between them. CDR3 sequence: CASSPPITNEKLFF. For the CDR3, the DNA is TGCGCCAGCAGTCCCCCCATAACTAATGAAAAACTGTTTTTT.

V gene TRBV5-1 combines with J gene TRBJ2-5, with 7 bases fitting TRBD1. The CDR3 contains 15 residues. CDR1 and CDR2 from the germline V gene are SGHRS and YFSETQ. The J segment lost 5 bases and the V segment lost 1 base, leaving 8 bases of the junction unmatched. The CDR3 is CASSLLGQLGETQYF. CDR3 nucleotides: TGCGCCAGCAGCTTGCTGGGACAGTTGGGGGAGACCCAGTACTTC.

The chain recombines TRBV3-1 (or the pseudogene TRBV3-2) with TRBJ2-5, with TRBD2 matching over 10 bases. V gave up 1 base and J gave up 5 bases; unmatched junction bases: 10. The CDR3 loop spans 17 amino acids. The V gene's germline CDR1 is LGHDT and CDR2 YNNKEL (reference sequence). The CDR3 here is CASSQVGSGGARETQYF. In DNA form, the CDR3 reads TGTGCCAGCAGCCAAGTTGGGAGCGGGGGGGCCCGGGAGACCCAGTACTTC.

The V call is TRBV6-5, the J call TRBJ2-7; perhaps TRBD2 as D (5 bases). Germline V CDR1 and CDR2: MNHEY, SVGAGI. The CDR3 is made up of 13 amino acids. V lost 0 bases, J lost 6 bases, and 9 bases lay in between. The CDR3 is CASSYSGSGEQYF. In nucleotides, the CDR3 is TGTGCCAGCAGTTACTCCGGCAGCGGCGAGCAGTACTTC.

The chain joins TRBV3-1 (or the pseudogene TRBV3-2) to TRBJ2-2; the D gene is possibly TRBD1 (6 bases). Germline V lookup: CDR1 LGHDT, CDR2 YNNKEL (reference sequence). V was shortened by 1 base and J by 4 bases, with 10 bases between the two germline ends. This CDR3 comprises 15 residues. CDR3 DNA: TGTGCCAGCAGCCAAGTTACAGGGTTCACCGGGGAGCTGTTTTTT. Amino acids: CASSQVTGFTGELFF.

This chain connects TRBV19 to TRBJ1-2; perhaps TRBD1 as D (5 bases). Germline V gives CDR1 LNHDA, CDR2 SQIVND (reference sequence). The CDR3 totals 12 residues. V lost 11 bases to trimming and J lost 5 bases, with 15 bases between them. CDR3 protein: CASNPRGYGYTF. The CDR3 region has the DNA TGTGCCTCCAATCCCCGGGGGTATGGCTACACCTTC.

The rearrangement joins TRBV7-2 to TRBJ2-2; TRBD2 aligns across 7 bases. Germline V gene data show CDR1 as SGHTA and CDR2 as FQGNSA. This CDR3 is 16 amino acids long. Trimming cost V 2 bases and J 2 bases; bases outside gene matches: 5. CDR3 region: CASSLSPGGNTGELFF. In DNA form, the CDR3 reads TGTGCCAGCAGCTTAAGTCCGGGGGGAAACACCGGGGAGCTGTTTTTT.

This clone is a singleton in its sample. The V gene is TRBV13, the J gene TRBJ1-2; D gene unclear. CDR3 length: 14 amino acids. V was cut by 0 bases and J by 1 base, with 6 bases left in between. Germline V CDR1 and CDR2: PRHDT, FYEKMQ (reference sequence). The CDR3 sequence is CASSLGQNNYGYTF. CDR3 nucleotide sequence: TGTGCCAGCAGCTTAGGGCAGAATAACTATGGCTACACCTTC.

The chain uses TRBV5-6 and TRBJ1-6; 7 bases match TRBD1. Unmatched junction bases numbered 5, after V lost 4 bases and J lost 7 bases. The CDR3 sequence is 14 residues long. From germline, CDR1 is SGHDT and CDR2 YYEEEE. The CDR3 sequence is CASSAGTANSPLHF. The CDR3 coding sequence is TGTGCCAGCAGCGCCGGGACAGCAAATTCACCCCTCCACTTT. Filled out from reference TRBV5-6 and TRBJ1-6, the complete variable domain reads DAGVTQSPTHLIKTRGQQVTLRCSPKSGHDTVSWYQQALGQGPQFIFQYYEEEERQRGNFPDRFSGHQFPNYSSELNVNALLLGDSALYLCASSAGTANSPLHFGNGTRLTVT.

Only a few counts were recorded for this clone. DNA for the CDR3: TGTGCCAGTAGCACGGACAGGGTGGTGGTTGAAGCTTTCTTT. It codes for CASSTDRVVVEAFF. J is TRBJ1-1 and V is TRBV19, with 8 positions matching TRBD1. The length of the CDR3 is 14 residues. CDR1 and CDR2 (germline): LNHDA, SQIVND (reference sequence). Trimming took 6 bases from V and 7 from J; bases not matched to a gene: 10.